These 10 T cell receptor beta chains originate from one sample sequenced in a study of early T cells in non-severe SARS-CoV-2 infection (dated by TCRdb to the early 2020s). Libraries came from 5' RACE. Sequencing took place on a NextSeq 500. The public reads were reprocessed in TCRdb via fastp at Q25 and MiXCR, keeping in-frame beta chains. Each CDR3 protein appears once, grouped with its most common genes and DNA. In this sample the table shows tens of thousands of distinct CDR3 sequences, about 5% of which occur a single time. The ten largest account for 7% to 8.5% of the sample. The sequenced material came from whole blood. These receptors were collected from an adult who was a healthcare worker with PCR-confirmed SARS-CoV-2 infection or an uninfected control (not recorded which).

This clonotype was counted many times. The V gene is TRBV20-1, the J gene TRBJ1-2; 8 bases map to TRBD1. V gave up 3 bases and J gave up 1 base; unmatched junction bases: 7. Germline V gives CDR1 DFQATT, CDR2 SNEGSKA (reference sequence). The CDR3 extends over 15 amino acids. This CDR3 reads CSASKPGQVNYGYTF. CDR3 DNA: TGCAGTGCTAGTAAACCGGGACAGGTTAACTATGGCTACACCTTC.

By frequency in the sample, this clonotype is medium-sized. V usage is TRBV5-8 and J usage is TRBJ2-7, with D possibly called TRBD1 or TRBD2 (5 bases each). V shed 4 bases and J shed 2 bases, with 16 bases lying between them. CDR1 and CDR2 (germline): SGHTS, YDEGEE. The CDR3 length is 15 residues. The CDR3 DNA reads TGTGCCAGCAGCCCTTCCGGGACGTGGGCCTACGAGCAGTACTTC. This translates into CASSPSGTWAYEQYF.

In its sample, this clonotype was seen many times. The rearrangement uses TRBV20-1 and TRBJ2-2; 8 bases line up with TRBD2. The CDR3 is 15 residues long. The V segment lost 6 bases and the J segment 1 base; nucleotides outside the gene matches: 7. Germline lookup yields CDR1 DFQATT and CDR2 SNEGSKA (reference sequence). CDR3 sequence: CSANSLAGNTGELFF. The CDR3 coding sequence is TGCAGTGCCAATTCCCTAGCGGGGAACACCGGGGAGCTGTTTTTT.

This clonotype was seen many times. The chain is built from TRBV18 and TRBJ2-7; D unresolved. This CDR3 has 13 amino acids. Germline V gene sequence: CDR1 KGHSH, CDR2 LQKENI. Trimming cost V 3 bases and J 0 bases, with 6 bases left between them. This CDR3 reads CASSPGISYEQYF. The CDR3 nucleotides are TGTGCCAGCTCACCGGGGATCTCCTACGAGCAGTACTTC. The whole variable domain, filled in from reference TRBV18 and TRBJ2-7, reads NAGVMQNPRHLVRRRGQEARLRCSPMKGHSHVYWYRQLPEEGLKFMVYLQKENIIDESGMPKERFSAEFPKEGPSILRIQQVVRGDSAAYFCASSPGISYEQYFGPGTRLTVT.

This chain connects TRBV12-3 or TRBV12-4 to TRBJ2-7, with TRBD2 as a possible D gene (5 bases). The CDR3 contains 14 residues. V was trimmed by 5 bases and J by 6 bases, leaving 17 bases between them. The CDR3 DNA sequence: TGTGCCAGCAGTATCGGGAACGGGGTGCGCGAGCAGTACTTC. Translation: CASSIGNGVREQYF.

This clonotype has ten or more counts. The V and J genes are TRBV7-2 and TRBJ2-7; possibly TRBD2 for D (6 bases). V was cut by 5 bases and J by 0 bases, with 17 bases left in between. The CDR3 is 16 amino acids. Germline V lookup: CDR1 SGHTA, CDR2 FQGNSA. The CDR3 reads CASSPGGRALSYEQYF. Written as DNA, the CDR3 is TGTGCCAGCAGCCCCGGAGGGCGGGCCCTCTCCTACGAGCAGTACTTC. The full variable domain, in which reference TRBV7-2 and TRBJ2-7 provide the parts outside the CDR3, is GAGVSQSPSNKVTEKGKDVELRCDPISGHTALYWYRQSLGQGLEFLIYFQGNSAPDKSGLPSDRFSAERTGGSVSTLTIQRTQQEDSAVYLCASSPGGRALSYEQYFGPGTRLTVT.

This clonotype is medium-sized (0.01 to 0.1%) in the sample. The V gene is TRBV7-2, the J gene TRBJ2-2; 7 bases line up with TRBD1. The CDR3 length is 15 residues. Per the germline V gene, CDR1 is SGHTA and CDR2 is FQGNSA. Trimming took 5 bases from V and 0 from J; bases not matched to a gene: 3. CDR3 nucleotides: TGTGCCAGCAGCATCCAGGGGGCGAACACCGGGGAGCTGTTTTTT. Translated, it gives CASSIQGANTGELFF.

This clonotype was recorded many times. The chain links TRBV5-6 to TRBJ2-5; TRBD1 matches 8 bases. The CDR3 loop spans 14 amino acids. V shed 7 bases and J 4 bases; nucleotides not matched to a gene: 9. In germline, CDR1 is SGHDT, CDR2 YYEEEE. CDR3: CASESSGGIETQYF. For the CDR3, the DNA is TGTGCCAGCGAAAGCTCAGGGGGCATAGAGACCCAGTACTTC.

This clonotype has at least ten counts. The gene calls are TRBV7-2 and TRBJ2-6; D is tentatively TRBD1 or TRBD2 (6 bases each). V was shortened by 3 bases and J by 1 base, with 16 bases between the two germline ends. Germline-derived CDR1 and CDR2 are SGHTA and FQGNSA. This CDR3 has 18 residues. CDR3 in amino acids: CASSFFRGGSSGANVLTF. Written as DNA, the CDR3 is TGTGCCAGCAGCTTTTTCAGGGGAGGTTCTTCTGGGGCCAACGTCCTGACTTTC.

The chain links TRBV12-3 or TRBV12-4 to TRBJ2-7, with 7 bases aligning to TRBD1. V was clipped by 6 bases and J by 4 bases; unmatched bases: 9. The CDR3 loop spans 14 amino acids. This CDR3 is CASSPRQGGYEQYF. The CDR3 DNA reads as TGTGCCAGCAGCCCCCGACAGGGCGGGTACGAGCAGTACTTC.